This TCR beta chain was identified during a study of cytomegalovirus exposure and HLA in healthy donors. The overall study: The 500 to 750 first-cohort repertoires and the 100 to 150 validation repertoires shared the same platform, a later analysis reported.

The V gene's germline CDR1 is SGHTA and CDR2 FQGNSA. The CDR3 has 14 residues. V was pared by 4 bases and J by 0 bases, with 9 bases between. The study drew the donors from its roughly 120-subject validation cohort, separate from the 666-subject first cohort. General study findings and limits: Diagnosis of cytomegalovirus status made by the classifier reportedly showed high specificity and sensitivity. The study put about 180 TCR beta chains on its list as cytomegalovirus-associated.

This clone was found a few times. What it recognizes is unknown. The assay was immunoSEQ multiplex PCR, and TCRdb's table has in-frame clones only and misses some. The sample shows about 170,000 clones, approximately 90% of them seen only once. The sequenced sample was PBMCs. This receptor was taken from a young woman in good health and CMV-seronegative. The J gene is TRBJ1-2, the V gene TRBV7-2, with D unresolved. The CDR3 region has the DNA TGTGCCAGCAGCTCGACATCGACTAACTATGGCTACACCTTC. Encoded protein: CASSSTSTNYGYTF.